This TCR beta chain was captured by sequencing in a study of shared clonotypes between healthy human individuals. Study-wide findings and caveats: Larger richness was generally estimated for naive than memory subsets.

Recent vaccinations or acute infections were absent in the healthy HIV-negative adult donors. The CDR3 sequence is 14 residues long. V was shortened by 2 bases and J by 8 bases, with 16 bases between the two germline ends. Germline CDR1 is SGHDT and CDR2 is YYEEEE. DNA at about 210 ng, approximately 30,000 T cell genomes, went into sorted-subset replicate PCRs. Per the authors' pipeline: Junction-only sequences produced by ImmunoSEQ had no quality scores, so filtering differed. Sequencing was performed with immunoSEQ multiplex PCR; in TCRdb, only in-frame clones are kept and a portion is missing. V and J calls and clone size are those listed in that table; D and trimming were worked out from the DNA. The sample has some 1 million clones, more than 65% seen once. A word on this clone: Its specificity is not known.

The sequenced sample consisted of memory CD4+ T cells sorted from blood. Subset in this sample: CD45RA-negative fraction. This chain joins TRBV5-6 and TRBJ1-2; no reliable D call. This TCR was recovered from a man between 18 and 35 years old in good health. For the CDR3, the DNA is TGTGCCAGCAGCTTAGAGAGAGGTGTGGGGGGCTACACCTTC. It specifies CASSLERGVGGYTF.